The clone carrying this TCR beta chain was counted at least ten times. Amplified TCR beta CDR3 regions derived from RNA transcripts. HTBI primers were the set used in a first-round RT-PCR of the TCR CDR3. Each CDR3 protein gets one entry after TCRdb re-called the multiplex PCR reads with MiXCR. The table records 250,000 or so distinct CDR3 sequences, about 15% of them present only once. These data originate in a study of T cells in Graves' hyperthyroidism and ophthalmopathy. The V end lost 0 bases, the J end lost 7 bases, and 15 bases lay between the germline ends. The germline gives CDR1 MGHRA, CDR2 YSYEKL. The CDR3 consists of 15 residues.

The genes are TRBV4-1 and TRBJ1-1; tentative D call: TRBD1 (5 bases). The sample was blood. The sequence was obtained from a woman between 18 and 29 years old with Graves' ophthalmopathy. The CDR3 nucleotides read TGCGCCAGCAGCCAAGAACGCGGGGCAGATCGTGAAGCTTTCTTT. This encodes CASSQERGADREAFF.